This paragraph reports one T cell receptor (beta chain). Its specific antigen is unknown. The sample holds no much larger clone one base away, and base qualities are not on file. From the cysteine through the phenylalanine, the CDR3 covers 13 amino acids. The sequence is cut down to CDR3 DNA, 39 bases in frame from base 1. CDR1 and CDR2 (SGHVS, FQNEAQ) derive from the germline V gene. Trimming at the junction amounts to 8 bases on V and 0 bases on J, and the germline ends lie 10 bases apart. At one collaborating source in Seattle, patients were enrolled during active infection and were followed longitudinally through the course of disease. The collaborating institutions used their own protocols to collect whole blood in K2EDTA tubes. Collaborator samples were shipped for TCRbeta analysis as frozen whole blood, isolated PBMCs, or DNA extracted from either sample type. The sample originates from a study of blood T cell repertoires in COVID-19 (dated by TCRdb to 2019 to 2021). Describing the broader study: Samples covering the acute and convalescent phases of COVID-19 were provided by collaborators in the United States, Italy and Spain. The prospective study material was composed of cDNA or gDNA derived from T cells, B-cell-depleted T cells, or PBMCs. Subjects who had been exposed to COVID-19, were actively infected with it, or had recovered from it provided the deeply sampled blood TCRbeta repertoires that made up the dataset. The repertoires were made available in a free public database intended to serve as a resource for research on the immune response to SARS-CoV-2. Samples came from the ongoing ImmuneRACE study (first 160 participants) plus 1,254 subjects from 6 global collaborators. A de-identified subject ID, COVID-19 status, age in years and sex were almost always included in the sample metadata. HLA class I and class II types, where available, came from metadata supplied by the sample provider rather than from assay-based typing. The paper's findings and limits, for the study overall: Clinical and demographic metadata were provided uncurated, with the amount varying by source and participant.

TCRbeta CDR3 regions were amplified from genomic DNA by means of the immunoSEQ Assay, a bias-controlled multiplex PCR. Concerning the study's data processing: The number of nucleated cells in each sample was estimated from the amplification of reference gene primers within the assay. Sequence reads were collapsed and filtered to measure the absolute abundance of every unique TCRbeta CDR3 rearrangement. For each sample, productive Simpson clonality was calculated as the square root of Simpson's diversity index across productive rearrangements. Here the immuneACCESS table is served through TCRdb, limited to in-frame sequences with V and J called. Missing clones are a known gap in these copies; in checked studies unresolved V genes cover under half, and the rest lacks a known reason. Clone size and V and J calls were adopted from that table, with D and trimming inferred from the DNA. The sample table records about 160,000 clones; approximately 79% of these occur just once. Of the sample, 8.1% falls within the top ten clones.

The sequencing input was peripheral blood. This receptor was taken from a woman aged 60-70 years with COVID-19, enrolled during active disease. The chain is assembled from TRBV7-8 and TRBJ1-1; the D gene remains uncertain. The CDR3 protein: CASGYRMNTEAFF. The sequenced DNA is TGTGCCAGCGGTTATAGAATGAACACTGAAGCTTTCTTT.